The T cell receptor beta chain under discussion was sequenced for a study of response to subunit inactivated influenza vaccine. The CDR3 has 13 residues. Deletions cut 6 bases from V and 3 bases from J, with 12 bases between. Germline loops: CDR1 DFQATT, CDR2 SNEGSKA (reference sequence). TCRdb reprocessed the RT-PCR reads with MiXCR, giving one entry per CDR3 protein. The sample holds about 540,000 distinct CDR3 sequences, roughly a quarter seen once. This clonotype was seen just once. This sample was shared with a second study, whose subject was T cells expressing NK-cell markers. That work contributes: The authors generated TCR beta cDNA through 5'RACE template switching with UMIs. HCMV serostatus: most of the eight sequenced donors positive, one negative. Leadership of the CD3+CD56-NKG2C+ fraction also belonged to these clonotypes in several donors. The HCMV specificity of the expanded NKG2C+ T cell clones stayed unresolved.

This TCR was sampled from a man aged 45-65 years who received an inactivated influenza vaccine. Source: CD4+ T cells sorted from PBMCs, taken roughly 13 days after vaccination. The chain employs TRBV20-1 and TRBJ1-3, with D perhaps TRBD1 (5 bases). For the CDR3, the DNA is TGCAGTGCCAGTCGGGGCCGTGGAAACACCATATATTTT. This encodes CSASRGRGNTIYF.